This T cell receptor (beta chain) was sequenced in a study of CD8 T cells in ankylosing spondylitis. Findings and caveats of the study: Clones linked with disease were CD8+ and fairly uncommon in the peripheral blood. Matched ankylosing spondylitis synovial fluid reportedly contained a significantly enriched population of disease-linked clones. Several of the motif variants were reported before in synovial fluid and blood from reactive arthritis. One TCR beta motif, made up of eight or nine highly homologous variants, appeared characteristic of ankylosing spondylitis blood.

A quantitative 5'-RACE method, one with molecular barcodes, was used to make TCR beta libraries. Using its own MiXCR run on the 5' RACE reads, TCRdb lists one record per CDR3 protein. The sample holds about 90,000 distinct CDR3 sequences; roughly 10% are singletons and the top ten take 30% to 35%. This clonotype was detected ten times or more. Its cognate antigen is unknown. The sequenced sample was blood, either unsorted or a sorted T cell fraction (not recorded which). This clonotype was obtained from a male donor with ankylosing spondylitis.

For the CDR3, the DNA is TGTGCCAGCAGCCAAGATGTGCCTACTCTCACCGGGGAGCTGTTTTTT. Its protein product is CASSQDVPTLTGELFF. V and J are TRBV4-2 and TRBJ2-2; no reliable D call. This CDR3 is built from 16 residues. The V and J ends lost 0 bases and 4 bases respectively, with 12 bases between them. Germline values: CDR1 LGHNA, CDR2 YNFKEQ.